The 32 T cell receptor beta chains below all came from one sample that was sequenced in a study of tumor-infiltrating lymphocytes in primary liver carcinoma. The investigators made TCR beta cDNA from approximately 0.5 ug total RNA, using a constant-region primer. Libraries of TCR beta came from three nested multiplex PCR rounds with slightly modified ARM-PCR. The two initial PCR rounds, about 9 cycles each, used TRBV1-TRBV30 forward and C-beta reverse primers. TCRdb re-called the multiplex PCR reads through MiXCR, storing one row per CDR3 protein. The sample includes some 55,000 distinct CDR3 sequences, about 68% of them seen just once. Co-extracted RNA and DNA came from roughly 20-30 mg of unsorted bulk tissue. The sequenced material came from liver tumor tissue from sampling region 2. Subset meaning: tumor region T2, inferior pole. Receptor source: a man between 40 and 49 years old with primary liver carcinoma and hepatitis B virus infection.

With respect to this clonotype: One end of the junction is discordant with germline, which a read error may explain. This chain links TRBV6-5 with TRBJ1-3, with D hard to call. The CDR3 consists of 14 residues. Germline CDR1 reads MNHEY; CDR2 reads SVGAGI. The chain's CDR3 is CARILTAAGSTIYF. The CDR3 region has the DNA TGTGCCAGAATACTAACGGCGGCAGGAAGCACCATATATTTT.

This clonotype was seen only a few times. Written as DNA, the CDR3 is TGTGCCAGCAGCTTATCCGTTGGACTAGCGGGGAGGGTGTACGAGCAGTACTTC. Amino acid sequence: CASSLSVGLAGRVYEQYF. The chain uses TRBV11-2 and TRBJ2-7, with 12 bases fitting TRBD2. Germline CDR1 SGHAT, CDR2 FQNNGV. With 2 bases clipped from V and 4 bases from J, the junction kept 12 bases outside the gene matches. The CDR3 extends over 18 amino acids.

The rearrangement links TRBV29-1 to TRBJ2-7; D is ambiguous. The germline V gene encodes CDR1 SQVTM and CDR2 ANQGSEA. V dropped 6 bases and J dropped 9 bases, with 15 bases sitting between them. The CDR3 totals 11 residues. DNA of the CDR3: TGCAGCGTCCTGGACGTACACGTGCAGTACTTC. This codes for CSVLDVHVQYF.

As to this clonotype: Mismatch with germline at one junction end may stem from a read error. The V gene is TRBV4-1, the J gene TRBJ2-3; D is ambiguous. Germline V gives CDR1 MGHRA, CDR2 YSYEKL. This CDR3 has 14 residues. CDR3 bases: TGCGCCAGCGGCCAAGGGTTTGGCACAGATACGCAGTATTTT. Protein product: CASGQGFGTDTQYF.

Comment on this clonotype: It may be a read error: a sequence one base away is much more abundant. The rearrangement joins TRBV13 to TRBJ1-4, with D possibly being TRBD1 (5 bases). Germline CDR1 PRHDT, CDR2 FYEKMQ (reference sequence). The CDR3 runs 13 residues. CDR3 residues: CVSKGSTAGKLFF. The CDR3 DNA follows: TGTGTCAGCAAGGGGTCTACGGCGGGAAAACTGTTTTTT.

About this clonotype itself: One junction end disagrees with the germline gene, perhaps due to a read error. The CDR3 DNA is TGTGCCAGCAGCGAAGGGGGGCCGGAGACCCAGTACTTC. The encoded protein is CASSEGGPETQYF. The chain uses TRBV2 and TRBJ2-5; D possibly uses TRBD1 or TRBD2 (6 bases each). Germline CDR1 reads SNHLY; CDR2 reads FYNNEI. CDR3 length equals 13 residues.

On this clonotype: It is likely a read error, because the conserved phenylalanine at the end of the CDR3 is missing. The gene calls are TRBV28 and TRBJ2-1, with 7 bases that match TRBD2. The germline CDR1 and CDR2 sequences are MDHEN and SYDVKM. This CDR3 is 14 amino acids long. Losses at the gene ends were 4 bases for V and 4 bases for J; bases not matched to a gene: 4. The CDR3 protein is CASSSRTSYNEQFL. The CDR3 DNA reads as TGTGCCAGCAGTTCCCGGACTAGTTACAATGAGCAGTTCCTT.

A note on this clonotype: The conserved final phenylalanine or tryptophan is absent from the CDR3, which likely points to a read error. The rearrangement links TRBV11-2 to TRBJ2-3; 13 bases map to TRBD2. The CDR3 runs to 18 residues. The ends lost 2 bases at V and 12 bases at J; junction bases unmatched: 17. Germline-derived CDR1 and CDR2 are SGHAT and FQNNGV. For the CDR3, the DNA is TGTGCCAGCAGCTTAACTACTAGCGGGAGGGCGGGGCGAGATATTCAGTATTTG. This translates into CASSLTTSGRAGRDIQYL.

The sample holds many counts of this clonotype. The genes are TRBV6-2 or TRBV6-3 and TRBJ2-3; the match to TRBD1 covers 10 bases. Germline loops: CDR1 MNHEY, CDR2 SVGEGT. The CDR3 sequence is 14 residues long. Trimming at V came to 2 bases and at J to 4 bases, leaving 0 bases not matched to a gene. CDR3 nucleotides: TGTGCCAGCAGTTACGGGACAGGGGCAGATACGCAGTATTTT. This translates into CASSYGTGADTQYF.

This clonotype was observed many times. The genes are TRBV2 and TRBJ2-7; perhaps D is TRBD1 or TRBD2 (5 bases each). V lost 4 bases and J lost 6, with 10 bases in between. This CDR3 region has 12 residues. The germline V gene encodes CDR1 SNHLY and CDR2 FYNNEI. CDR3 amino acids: CASSVRGGEQYF. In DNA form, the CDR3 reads TGTGCCAGCAGTGTCCGGGGCGGCGAGCAGTACTTC.

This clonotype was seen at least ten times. CDR3 amino acids: CAISDPGRGTDTQYF. CDR3 DNA sequence: TGTGCCATCAGTGATCCGGGACGAGGCACAGATACGCAGTATTTT. The chain combines TRBV10-3 with TRBJ2-3, with D perhaps given as TRBD1 or TRBD2 (5 bases each). V was pared by 3 bases and J by 1 base, with 11 bases between. Looked up from germline, CDR1 is ENHRY and CDR2 is SYGVKD. The CDR3 length is 15 residues.

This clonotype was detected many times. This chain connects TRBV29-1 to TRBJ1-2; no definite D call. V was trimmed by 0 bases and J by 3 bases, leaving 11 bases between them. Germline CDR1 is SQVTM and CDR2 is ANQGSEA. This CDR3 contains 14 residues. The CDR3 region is CSVEDVGSDYGYTF. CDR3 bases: TGCAGCGTTGAAGACGTGGGGAGCGACTATGGCTACACCTTC.

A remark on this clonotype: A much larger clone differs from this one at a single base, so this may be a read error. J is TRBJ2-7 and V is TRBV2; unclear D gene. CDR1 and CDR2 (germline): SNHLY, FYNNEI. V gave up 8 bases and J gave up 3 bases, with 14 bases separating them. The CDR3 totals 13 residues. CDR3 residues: CASGAVLFYEQYF. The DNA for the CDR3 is TGTGCCAGCGGTGCGGTCCTCTTCTACGAGCAGTACTTC.

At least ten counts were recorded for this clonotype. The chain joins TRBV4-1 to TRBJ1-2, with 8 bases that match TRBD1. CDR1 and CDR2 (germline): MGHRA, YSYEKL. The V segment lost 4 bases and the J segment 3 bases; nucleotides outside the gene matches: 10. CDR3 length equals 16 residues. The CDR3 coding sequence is TGCGCCAGCAGCCCAGACCAGGGGGCGTTCGACTATGGCTACACCTTC. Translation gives CASSPDQGAFDYGYTF.

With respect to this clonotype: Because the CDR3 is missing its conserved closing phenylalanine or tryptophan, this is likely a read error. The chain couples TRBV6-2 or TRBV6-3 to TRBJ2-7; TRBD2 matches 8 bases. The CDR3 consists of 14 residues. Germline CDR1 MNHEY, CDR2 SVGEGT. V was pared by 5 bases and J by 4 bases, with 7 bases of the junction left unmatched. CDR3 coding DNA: TGTGCCAGCAGTCCGATTAGCGGGAATTACGAGCAGTACCTC. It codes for CASSPISGNYEQYL.

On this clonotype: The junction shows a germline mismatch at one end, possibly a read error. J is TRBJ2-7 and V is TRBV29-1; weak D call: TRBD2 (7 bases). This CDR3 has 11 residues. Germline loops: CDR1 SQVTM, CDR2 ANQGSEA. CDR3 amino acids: CSVGGANEQYF. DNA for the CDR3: TGCAGTGTTGGGGGGGCCAACGAGCAGTACTTC.

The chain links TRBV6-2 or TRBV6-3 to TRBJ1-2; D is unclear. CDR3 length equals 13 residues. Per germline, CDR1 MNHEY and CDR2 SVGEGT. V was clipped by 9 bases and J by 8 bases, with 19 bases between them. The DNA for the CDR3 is TGTGCCAGTAATTACTCTGTACGGGTAGGCTACACCTTC. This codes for CASNYSVRVGYTF.

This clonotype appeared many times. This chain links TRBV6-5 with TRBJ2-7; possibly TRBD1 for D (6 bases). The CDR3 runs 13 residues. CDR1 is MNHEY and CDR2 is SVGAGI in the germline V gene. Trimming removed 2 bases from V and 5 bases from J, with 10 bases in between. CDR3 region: CASSYTGNNEQYF. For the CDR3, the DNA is TGTGCCAGCAGTTACACAGGGAATAACGAGCAGTACTTC.

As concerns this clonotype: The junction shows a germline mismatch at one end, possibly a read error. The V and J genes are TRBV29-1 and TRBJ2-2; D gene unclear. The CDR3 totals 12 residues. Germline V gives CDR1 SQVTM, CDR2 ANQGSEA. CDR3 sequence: CCVESGPGELFF. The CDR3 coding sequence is TGCTGCGTTGAGTCCGGCCCCGGGGAGCTGTTTTTT.

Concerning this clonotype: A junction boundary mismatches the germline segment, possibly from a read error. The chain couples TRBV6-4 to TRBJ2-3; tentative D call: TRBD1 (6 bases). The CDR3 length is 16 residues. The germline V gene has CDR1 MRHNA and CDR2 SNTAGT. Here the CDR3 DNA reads TGTGCCAGCAGTGACAGGGGGTCGGATATCACAGATACGCAGTATTTC. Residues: CASSDRGSDITDTQYF.

The CDR3 DNA reads as TGTGCCAATAGCCAAGGTGACAGGGGTGTCTACGAGCAGTACTTC. Translation: CANSQGDRGVYEQYF. The chain has TRBV4-2 and TRBJ2-7; TRBD1 matches 8 bases. The length of the CDR3 is 15 residues. With 10 bases clipped from V and 3 bases from J, the junction kept 14 bases outside the gene matches. Germline CDR1 and CDR2: LGHNA and YNFKEQ.

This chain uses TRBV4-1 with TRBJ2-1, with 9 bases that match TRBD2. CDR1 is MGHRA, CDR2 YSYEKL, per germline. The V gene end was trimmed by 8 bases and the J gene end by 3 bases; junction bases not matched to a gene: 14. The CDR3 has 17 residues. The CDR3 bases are TGCGCCAGCGGCGAACCGTGGGGACTAGCAGACTACAATGAGCAGTTCTTC. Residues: CASGEPWGLADYNEQFF.

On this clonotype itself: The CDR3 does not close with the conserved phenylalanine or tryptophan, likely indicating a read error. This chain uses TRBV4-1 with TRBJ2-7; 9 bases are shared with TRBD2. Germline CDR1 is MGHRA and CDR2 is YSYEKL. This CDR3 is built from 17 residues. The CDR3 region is CVSSQDRASGVRYEQYI. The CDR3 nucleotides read TGCGTCAGCAGCCAAGATAGGGCTAGCGGGGTGAGGTACGAGCAGTACATC.

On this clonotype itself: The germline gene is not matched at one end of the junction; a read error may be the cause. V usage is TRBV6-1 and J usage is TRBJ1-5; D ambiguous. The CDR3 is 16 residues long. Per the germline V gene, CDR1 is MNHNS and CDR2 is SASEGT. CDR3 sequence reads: CACGYRVEYSNQPQHF. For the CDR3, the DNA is TGTGCCTGCGGTTACCGAGTAGAGTATAGCAATCAGCCCCAGCACTTT.

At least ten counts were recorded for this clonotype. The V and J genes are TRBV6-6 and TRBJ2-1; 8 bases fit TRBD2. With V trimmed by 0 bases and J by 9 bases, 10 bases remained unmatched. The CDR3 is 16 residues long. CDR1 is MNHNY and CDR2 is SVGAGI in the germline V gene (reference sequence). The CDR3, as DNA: TGTGCCAGCAGTTACTCCTGGAGCGGGAGATTTGCTGAGCAGTTCTTC. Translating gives CASSYSWSGRFAEQFF.

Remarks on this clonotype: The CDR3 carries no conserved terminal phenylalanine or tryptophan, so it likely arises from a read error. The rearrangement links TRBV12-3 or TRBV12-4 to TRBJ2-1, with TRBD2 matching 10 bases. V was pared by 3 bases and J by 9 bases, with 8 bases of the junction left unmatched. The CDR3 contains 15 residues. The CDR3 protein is CASSLTAGGPGEQFL. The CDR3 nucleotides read TGTGCCAGCAGTTTGACAGCGGGAGGGCCCGGTGAGCAGTTCCTC.

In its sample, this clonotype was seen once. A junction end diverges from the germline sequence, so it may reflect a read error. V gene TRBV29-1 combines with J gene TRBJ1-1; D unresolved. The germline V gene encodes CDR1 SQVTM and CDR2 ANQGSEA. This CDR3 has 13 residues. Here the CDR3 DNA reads TGCAGCGTTGATTCCCATGGGGTCCCTGAAGCTTCCTTT. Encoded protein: CSVDSHGVPEASF.

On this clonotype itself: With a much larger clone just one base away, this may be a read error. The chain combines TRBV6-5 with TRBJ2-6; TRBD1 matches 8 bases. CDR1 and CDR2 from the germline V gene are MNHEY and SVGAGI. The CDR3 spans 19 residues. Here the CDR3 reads CASTSPLDRVPTGADVLTF. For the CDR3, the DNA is TGTGCCAGCACTTCCCCCCTGGACAGGGTTCCGACCGGGGCCGACGTCCTGACTTTC.

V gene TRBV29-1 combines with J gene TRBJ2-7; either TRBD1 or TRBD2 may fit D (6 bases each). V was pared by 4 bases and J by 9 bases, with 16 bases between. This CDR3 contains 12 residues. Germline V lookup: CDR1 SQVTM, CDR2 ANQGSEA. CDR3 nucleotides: TGCAGCGTTGGTGGGGGGCGCAACGTGCAGTACTTC. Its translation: CSVGGGRNVQYF.

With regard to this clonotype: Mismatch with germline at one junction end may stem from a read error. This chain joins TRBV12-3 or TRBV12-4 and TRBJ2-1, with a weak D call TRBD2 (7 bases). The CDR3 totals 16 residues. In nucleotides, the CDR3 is TGTGTCAGCACTGTCCTCGGGGGCGGGAGTTACAATGAGCAGTTCTTC. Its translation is CVSTVLGGGSYNEQFF.

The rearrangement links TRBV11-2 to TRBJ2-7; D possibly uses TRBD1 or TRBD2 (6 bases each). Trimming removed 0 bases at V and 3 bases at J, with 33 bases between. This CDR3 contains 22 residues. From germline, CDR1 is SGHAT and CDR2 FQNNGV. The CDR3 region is CASSLDPENPGGPPCFFYEQYF. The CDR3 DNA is TGTGCCAGCAGCTTAGATCCGGAGAATCCCGGGGGCCCACCTTGTTTTTTCTACGAGCAGTACTTC.

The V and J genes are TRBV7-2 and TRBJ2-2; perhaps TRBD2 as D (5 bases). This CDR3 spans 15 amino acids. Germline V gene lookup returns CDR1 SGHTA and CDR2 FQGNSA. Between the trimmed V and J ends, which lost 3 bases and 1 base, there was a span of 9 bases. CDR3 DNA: TGTGCCAGCAGCTTCGACGGGGTGAACACCGGGGAGCTGTTTTTT. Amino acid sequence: CASSFDGVNTGELFF.